The 4 T cell receptor beta chains in this list originate from one sample, sequenced in a study of cytomegalovirus exposure and HLA in healthy donors. 60 Vbeta and 13 Jbeta primers were used in PCR. Profiling relied on immunoSEQ multiplex PCR, and the TCRdb table lists in-frame clones only, not all of them. The sample has about 200,000 clones, under 80% seen once. Sequencing used PBMCs. The receptors come from a girl aged 2 to 10 in good health and CMV-seronegative.

The chain uses TRBV2 and TRBJ1-2; perhaps TRBD1 as D (6 bases). Trimming removed 7 bases at V and 4 bases at J, with 16 bases between. This CDR3 has 14 amino acids. Germline V CDR1 and CDR2: SNHLY, FYNNEI. CDR3 protein: CASKADTGSYGYTF. The DNA of the CDR3 is TGTGCCAGCAAAGCCGATACAGGGTCCTATGGCTACACCTTC.

The V gene is TRBV7-9, the J gene TRBJ2-7; TRBD1 agrees at 10 bases. Germline values: CDR1 SEHNR, CDR2 FQNEAQ (reference sequence). The CDR3 is 14 amino acids. Trimming took 5 bases from V and 5 from J; bases not matched to a gene: 6. The CDR3 nucleotides read TGTGCCAGCAGCCTGGGACAGGGGTTCCACGAGCAGTACTTC. This encodes CASSLGQGFHEQYF.

The count of this clone is one. The chain joins TRBV10-3 to TRBJ1-5; 7 bases map to TRBD1. The CDR3 contains 23 residues. The trim removed 4 bases at V and 1 base at J, leaving 28 bases unmatched. CDR1 and CDR2 from the germline V gene are ENHRY and SYGVKD. CDR3 DNA sequence: TGTGCCATCAGTGCAGGGCCCGCCCTGGGTGATCGAAGGGGGCTACGGAGCAATCAGCCCCAGCATTTT. As protein: CAISAGPALGDRRGLRSNQPQHF.

This sequence joins TRBV4-1 and TRBJ1-3, with 7 positions matching TRBD1. V lost 0 bases, J lost 0 bases, and 2 bases stayed unmatched. In germline, CDR1 is MGHRA, CDR2 YSYEKL. This CDR3 is 16 amino acids long. CDR3 nucleotides: TGCGCCAGCAGCCAAGATGGACAGGCCTCTGGAAACACCATATATTTT. This translates into CASSQDGQASGNTIYF.